This entry lists 5 T cell receptor beta chains sequenced from one sample in a study of blood T cell repertoires in COVID-19. Assay: immunoSEQ multiplex PCR; the TCRdb copy retains only in-frame clones and omits some. The repertoire has 200,000 to 300,000 clones, under 90% of them found once; the top ten carry 4.2%. Sequenced sample: peripheral blood. The source of these receptors is a man in his sixties with acute or convalescent COVID-19.

J is TRBJ2-1 and V is TRBV6-4, with 7 bases identical to TRBD2. CDR1 is MRHNA and CDR2 is SNTAGT in the germline V gene. V shed 4 bases, J shed 8 bases, and the junction held 11 bases outside the gene matches. The CDR3 sequence is 15 residues long. CDR3 loop: CASSGSAGDRDEQFF. For the CDR3, the DNA is TGTGCCAGCAGTGGTTCGGCGGGAGATCGAGATGAGCAGTTCTTC.

V usage is TRBV18 and J usage is TRBJ1-1; maybe TRBD1 (5 bases). V lost 7 bases, J lost 0 bases, and 15 bases lay in between. This CDR3 spans 15 amino acids. The germline V gene has CDR1 KGHSH and CDR2 LQKENI. The CDR3 sequence is CASYEGALLNTEAFF. The CDR3 DNA reads TGTGCCAGCTACGAAGGGGCCCTTCTGAACACTGAAGCTTTCTTT. The full variable domain, rest sourced from reference TRBV18 and TRBJ1-1, is NAGVMQNPRHLVRRRGQEARLRCSPMKGHSHVYWYRQLPEEGLKFMVYLQKENIIDESGMPKERFSAEFPKEGPSILRIQQVVRGDSAAYFCASYEGALLNTEAFFGQGTRLTVV.

The chain carries TRBV5-1 and TRBJ1-4; D remains ambiguous. The V and J ends lost 2 bases and 6 bases respectively, with 8 bases between them. CDR3 length: 13 amino acids. Per germline, CDR1 SGHRS and CDR2 YFSETQ. Here the CDR3 reads CASSFRSDEKLFF. In nucleotides, the CDR3 is TGCGCCAGCAGCTTCAGAAGTGATGAAAAACTGTTTTTT.

This clone appeared once. The rearrangement joins TRBV7-2 to TRBJ2-7; the D gene is possibly TRBD2 (5 bases). Per germline, CDR1 SGHTA and CDR2 FQGNSA. The CDR3 has 13 residues. V was trimmed by 5 bases and J by 2 bases, leaving 10 bases between them. CDR3 protein: CASSEGPPYEQYF. CDR3 DNA: TGTGCCAGCAGCGAGGGTCCGCCCTACGAGCAGTACTTC.

The chain couples TRBV4-3 to TRBJ1-4; 7 positions match TRBD1. J gave up 5 bases and V 0 bases, and 6 bases lay outside the gene matches. CDR3 length equals 16 residues. Per the germline V gene, CDR1 is LGHNA and CDR2 is YSLEER. CDR3 sequence (DNA): TGCGCCAGCAGCCAAGATAGATTACAGGGGAATGAAAAACTGTTTTTT. Protein: CASSQDRLQGNEKLFF.